This T cell receptor (beta chain) was captured in a study of shared clonotypes between healthy human individuals. Overall study findings and caveats: Sorted-subset sequencing, rarefaction showed, was incomplete despite large depth. Non-shared clonotypes had lower generation probabilities than those shared by all four donors. Only blood underwent sampling, and tissue repertoires likely differ.

Running of the assay took place at deep level. Repertoires were generated with immunoSEQ multiplex PCR, while TCRdb's copy carries only in-frame clones and drops some. Of millions of clones in the sample, 85% to 95% were seen once. About this clone itself: As yet, its antigen is unknown. Just one base apart from a much larger clone, this may be a read error. This sample also contains other DNA sequences that code for the same CDR3.

The CDR3 extends over 13 amino acids. CDR1 and CDR2 (germline): SSHAT, FNYEAQ (reference sequence). Sequenced material: naive CD4+ T cells sorted from blood. The subset denotes: CD45RA+ positively selected. This clonotype originated in a man aged 18 to 35 in good health. J is TRBJ2-5 and V is TRBV7-7; weak D call: TRBD1 (6 bases). In DNA, the CDR3 is TGTGCTAGCAGCTTAGGGGGCCAAGAGACCCAGTACTTC. Amino acid sequence: CASSLGGQETQYF.